This entry is about one T cell receptor beta chain. The sample is drawn from a study of blood T cell repertoires in COVID-19. Assay: immunoSEQ multiplex PCR; the TCRdb copy retains only in-frame clones and omits some. The sample lists 150,000 to 200,000 clones; 86% were seen once. The sequence derives from a woman aged 70 to 79 with acute or convalescent COVID-19. Sequenced input: peripheral blood.

CDR3: CASSPAPGLNYEQYF. CDR3 bases: TGCGCCAGCAGCCCAGCTCCGGGACTAAACTACGAGCAGTACTTC. The chain recombines TRBV4-3 with TRBJ2-7; 7 nucleotides line up with TRBD2. The V and J ends lost 4 bases and 3 bases, in that order; junction bases with no gene match: 9. CDR3 length: 15 amino acids. CDR1 LGHNA and CDR2 YSLEER come from the germline V gene.